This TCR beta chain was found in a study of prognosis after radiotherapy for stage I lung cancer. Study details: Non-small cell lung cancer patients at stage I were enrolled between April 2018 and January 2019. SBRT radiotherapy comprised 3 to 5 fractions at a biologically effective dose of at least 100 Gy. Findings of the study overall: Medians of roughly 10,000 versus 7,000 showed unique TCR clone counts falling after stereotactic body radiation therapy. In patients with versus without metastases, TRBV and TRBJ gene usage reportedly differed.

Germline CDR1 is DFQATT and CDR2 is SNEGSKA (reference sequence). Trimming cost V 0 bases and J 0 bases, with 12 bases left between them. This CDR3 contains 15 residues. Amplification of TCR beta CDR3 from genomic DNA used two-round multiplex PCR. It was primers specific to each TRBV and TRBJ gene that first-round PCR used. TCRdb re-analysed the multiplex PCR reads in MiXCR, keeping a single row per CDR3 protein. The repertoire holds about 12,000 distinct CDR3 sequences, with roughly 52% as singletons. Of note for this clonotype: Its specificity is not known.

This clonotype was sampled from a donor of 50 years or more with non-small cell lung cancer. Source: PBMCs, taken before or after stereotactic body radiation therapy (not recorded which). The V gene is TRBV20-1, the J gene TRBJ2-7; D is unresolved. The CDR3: CSARDIRTHSYEQYF. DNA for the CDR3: TGCAGTGCTAGAGATATAAGGACCCACTCCTACGAGCAGTACTTC.